The rows below give T cell receptor beta chains drawn from one sample of a study of T cell changes during pregnancy in multiple sclerosis. Some clones are missing from TCRdb's copy, which holds only in-frame ones; the method was immunoSEQ multiplex PCR. The profile shows under 100,000 clones, 80% to 95% of them singletons. The starting material was peripheral blood, obtained in the first trimester of pregnancy. The receptors here all came from a female donor in good health, enrolled as a control in a pregnancy study. Both conserved end residues are part of each CDR3. Fields, in order: D gene, clone size, V gene, J gene, CDR3 DNA, CDR3 protein. D genes are given only for firm matches. The listing skips clone size in some rows; elsewhere it reads once, few, many or a size class.

TRBD2	NA	TRBV9	TRBJ2-3	TGTGCCAGCAGCGTCTCCTTAGCGGGATCAGATACGCAGTATTTT	CASSVSLAGSDTQYF
TRBD2	NA	TRBV4-1	TRBJ2-3	TGCGCCAGCAGCCAGGGGACTAGCGACAAGGATACGCAGTATTTT	CASSQGTSDKDTQYF
TRBD2	NA	TRBV7-9	TRBJ2-2	TGTGCCAGCAGCTCCAGCGGGGGCAGAACCGGGGAGCTGTTTTTT	CASSSSGGRTGELFF
NA	NA	TRBV7-9	TRBJ1-6	TGTGCCAGCAGCACGCCAGGGCCTTACTCACCCCTCCACTTT	CASSTPGPYSPLHF
TRBD2	NA	TRBV6-1	TRBJ2-3	TGTGCCAGCATCCTAGCGGGGACCACAGATACGCAGTATTTT	CASILAGTTDTQYF
NA	NA	TRBV7-2	TRBJ1-1	TGTGCCAGCAGCTTAGTCCAGGGCTCTGAAGCTTTCTTT	CASSLVQGSEAFF
TRBD1	NA	TRBV9	TRBJ1-5	TGTGCCAGCAGCGGAGGGGGACAGGGGGCGGGTAAGCATTTT	CASSGGGQGAGKHF
NA	NA	TRBV18	TRBJ1-1	TGTGCCAGCTCCCGCGACAGAAATGAAGCTTTCTTT	CASSRDRNEAFF
TRBD2	NA	TRBV7-3	TRBJ2-1	TGTGCCAGCAGCTCGAGAGCGGGGGGGCGCTCCTACAATGAGCAGTTCTTC	CASSSRAGGRSYNEQFF
TRBD2	NA	TRBV5-6	TRBJ2-5	TGTGCCAGCAGCCGGCGGGCGGGGGGCCCTCAAGAGACCCAGTACTTC	CASSRRAGGPQETQYF
NA	NA	TRBV28	TRBJ1-1	TGTGCCAGCAGTAGAATGGGGGGTATGAACACTGAAGCTTTCTTT	CASSRMGGMNTEAFF
NA	NA	TRBV4-3	TRBJ1-4	TGCGCCAGCAGCCAATACTGGCCGGGGGGAACTAATGAAAAACTGTTTTTT	CASSQYWPGGTNEKLFF
NA	NA	TRBV5-1	TRBJ2-6	TGCGCCAGCAGCTTTAGCAGCTGGAGCTCTGGGGCCAACGTCCTGACTTTC	CASSFSSWSSGANVLTF
NA	NA	TRBV6-1	TRBJ1-5	TGTGCCAGCAGTGTTGCAGACAATCAGCCCCAGCATTTT	CASSVADNQPQHF
TRBD1	NA	TRBV30	TRBJ1-6	TGTGCCTGCACAAGGACAGGGGACTTCTATAATTCACCCCTCCACTTT	CACTRTGDFYNSPLHF
TRBD2	few	TRBV4-3	TRBJ2-3	TGCGCCAGCAGCCAAGATTTAGCGGGGGGGATAGATACGCAGTATTTT	CASSQDLAGGIDTQYF
TRBD2	NA	TRBV4-3	TRBJ2-4	TGCGCCAGCAGCCCCCGGGGGGGGGTCCGGGACATTCAGTACTTC	CASSPRGGVRDIQYF
TRBD1	NA	TRBV6-6	TRBJ1-4	TGTGCCAGCAAGGAGAGGACAGGGGATGAAAAACTGTTTTTT	CASKERTGDEKLFF
NA	few	TRBV7-2	TRBJ1-6	TGTGCCAGCAGCTTACAGGGGCCGAATTCACCCCTCCACTTT	CASSLQGPNSPLHF
NA	NA	TRBV11-2	TRBJ2-5	TGTGCCAGCAGCTTAGACCCCTTAGCGGAGGAAAGGCAAGAGACCCAGTACTTC	CASSLDPLAEERQETQYF
NA	NA	TRBV7-2	TRBJ2-7	TGTGCCAGCAGCCCTAGGGCGGGGCCCTACGAGCAGTACTTC	CASSPRAGPYEQYF
NA	few	TRBV30	TRBJ2-1	TGTGCCTGGAGTGCAGCGGGTCACAATGAGCAGTTCTTC	CAWSAAGHNEQFF
NA	few	TRBV6-4	TRBJ2-1	TGTGCCAGCAGTGACTCCCCGGGGGAGTACAATGAGCAGTTCTTC	CASSDSPGEYNEQFF
TRBD2	NA	TRBV19	TRBJ2-2	TGTGCCAGTAGTTCCTGGACTAGTGGGTCCGGGGAGCTGTTTTTT	CASSSWTSGSGELFF
TRBD1	NA	TRBV29-1	TRBJ1-1	TGCAGCGCCCGACAGGGGGCACAGAACACTGAAGCTTTCTTT	CSARQGAQNTEAFF
NA	NA	TRBV7-2	TRBJ1-1	TGTGCCAGCGGGAGACCCGGGCCGAACACTGAAGCTTTCTTT	CASGRPGPNTEAFF
NA	NA	TRBV20-1	TRBJ1-3	TGCAGTGCTACCCCGGGAAACACCATATATTTT	CSATPGNTIYF
NA	NA	TRBV14	TRBJ2-5	TGTGCCAGCAGCCAAGTTACAGTACTGAAAGAGACCCAGTACTTC	CASSQVTVLKETQYF
TRBD1	NA	TRBV15	TRBJ2-2	TGTGCCACCAGCAGAGGCCCTTACAGGGGGCGAGGGACCGGGGAGCTGTTTTTT	CATSRGPYRGRGTGELFF
TRBD1	few	TRBV18	TRBJ1-5	TGTGCCAGCTCCCAAGGACAGGGCGTCGGTCAGCCCCAGCATTTT	CASSQGQGVGQPQHF
NA	NA	TRBV10-2	TRBJ1-4	TGCGCCAGCAGTGTTCCTACCGGGACCATGTGGGGGGAGAACGAAAAACTGTTTTTT	CASSVPTGTMWGENEKLFF
TRBD1	NA	TRBV2	TRBJ1-2	TGTGCCGACCCAGGGGGGAATGGCTACACCTTC	CADPGGNGYTF
NA	NA	TRBV5-1	TRBJ2-2	TGCGCCAGCAGCCCCCCGGGAGCCGCGAACACCGGGGAGCTGTTTTTT	CASSPPGAANTGELFF
TRBD1	NA	TRBV2	TRBJ1-4	TGTGCCAGCACCGAGCAGGGACAGGGCGGCGAAAAACTGTTTTTT	CASTEQGQGGEKLFF
NA	NA	TRBV7-3	TRBJ2-1	TGTGCCAGCAGCCCCATGGGGGCTGATGAGCAGTTCTTC	CASSPMGADEQFF
TRBD1	NA	TRBV28	TRBJ1-2	TGTGCCAGCAGTTTAACGACAGGGATGTATGGCTACACCTTC	CASSLTTGMYGYTF
NA	NA	TRBV12-5	TRBJ1-5	TGTGCTAGTGGTTTGGGAGCCCAGCCCCAGCATTTT	CASGLGAQPQHF
NA	NA	TRBV5-6	TRBJ1-1	TGTGCCAGCAGCTTGGGAGGAAAATGGCTTGAAGCTTTCTTT	CASSLGGKWLEAFF
NA	NA	TRBV7-8	TRBJ1-3	TGTGCCAGCAGCTTAGCCCGGACAAGTGGAAACACCATATATTTT	CASSLARTSGNTIYF
TRBD1	NA	TRBV5-5	TRBJ1-4	TGTGCCAGCAGCTTGGACAGGGGGCGTGAAAAACTGTTTTTT	CASSLDRGREKLFF
TRBD1	NA	TRBV5-1	TRBJ2-7	TGCGCCAGCAGCGTGGGGACAGGGAATGCCTACGAGCAGTACTTC	CASSVGTGNAYEQYF
NA	NA	TRBV7-2	TRBJ1-5	TGTGCCAGCAGCCGGTCCGACAATCAGCCCCAGCATTTT	CASSRSDNQPQHF
NA	NA	TRBV20-1	TRBJ2-7	TGCAGTGCTCCTCTCCACGAGCAGTACTTC	CSAPLHEQYF
TRBD1	NA	TRBV7-9	TRBJ2-5	TGTGCCAGCAGCCAACGACAGGGGTGGCAAGAGACCCAGTACTTC	CASSQRQGWQETQYF
TRBD2	once	TRBV15	TRBJ2-3	TGTGCCACCAGCAGAGGGACTAGCGGGGGCCCAGATACGCAGTATTTT	CATSRGTSGGPDTQYF
NA	NA	TRBV12-5	TRBJ2-7	TGTGCTAGTGGACCCAGGAACTCCTACGAGCAGTACTTC	CASGPRNSYEQYF
TRBD2	NA	TRBV6-6	TRBJ2-3	TGTGCCAGCAGTTATTCCCATAGCGGGGGGACAGATACGCAGTATTTT	CASSYSHSGGTDTQYF
TRBD1	NA	TRBV7-9	TRBJ2-5	TGTGCCAGCAGCTTAACAGGGGGCTTGGAGACCCAGTACTTC	CASSLTGGLETQYF
NA	NA	TRBV15	TRBJ2-2	TGTGCCACCAGCAGGGAGGGGGCCACCGGGGAGCTGTTTTTT	CATSREGATGELFF
NA	NA	TRBV9	TRBJ2-2	TGTGCCAGCAGCCCTCGCACCGGGGAGCTGTTTTTT	CASSPRTGELFF
NA	NA	TRBV5-1	TRBJ2-2	TGCGCCAGCAACCCACAGGGAATCCCTAACACCGGGGAGCTGTTTTTT	CASNPQGIPNTGELFF
NA	NA	TRBV7-2	TRBJ1-2	TGTGCCAGCAGAGCTTCTCTAGGCGGCCAAGGCTACACCTTC	CASRASLGGQGYTF
NA	once	TRBV6-1	TRBJ1-4	TGTGCCAGCAGATTTGACTGGACAGCGAATGAAAAACTGTTTTTT	CASRFDWTANEKLFF
NA	NA	TRBV4-1	TRBJ1-2	TGCGCCAGCAGCCAAATCGCCATAGTACCTTCTTATGGCTACACCTTC	CASSQIAIVPSYGYTF
NA	once	TRBV7-9	TRBJ1-2	TGTGCCAGCAGCTTAGTTGGGGGGGGGAACTATGGCTACACCTTC	CASSLVGGGNYGYTF